Reported below is one T cell receptor (beta chain). What it binds is unknown. This entry comes from a study of cytomegalovirus exposure and HLA in healthy donors. Points from the study as a whole: Some TCR beta chains (about 170 of them) were listed as cytomegalovirus-associated. V- and J-gene trimming of TCR beta was linked (in a later analysis) to a missense DCLRE1C variant. The study dropped some indistinguishable V segments, TRBV6-2 and TRBV6-3 among them.

The CDR3 is 17 amino acids. V lost 4 bases and J lost 3; bases outside the gene matches: 9. The germline CDR1 and CDR2 sequences are GTSNPN and SVGIG (reference sequence). Every donor was a healthy person donating bone marrow. This PCR relied on a set of 60 Vbeta primers and 13 Jbeta primers. Sequencing was performed with immunoSEQ multiplex PCR; in TCRdb, only in-frame clones are kept and a portion is missing. The sample shows 11,000 to 15,000 clones, about 60% of them seen only once. The material sequenced was PBMCs. The chain is built from TRBV30 and TRBJ2-2; 12 bases line up with TRBD1. The receptor comes from a woman aged 45-59 years in good health and CMV-seropositive. CDR3 protein: CAWTTWDRGPDTGELFF. The CDR3 coding sequence is TGTGCCTGGACCACATGGGACAGGGGGCCTGACACCGGGGAGCTGTTTTTT.